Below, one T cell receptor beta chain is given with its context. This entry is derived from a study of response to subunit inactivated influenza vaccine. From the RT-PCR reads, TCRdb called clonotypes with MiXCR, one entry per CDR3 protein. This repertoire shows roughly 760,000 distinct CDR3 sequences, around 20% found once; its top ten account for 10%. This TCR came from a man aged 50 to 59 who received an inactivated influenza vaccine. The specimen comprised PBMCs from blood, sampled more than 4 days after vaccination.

DNA for the CDR3: TGTGCCACTTCAGTACAGAGCCCCAGCACAGATACGCAGTATTTT. It encodes CATSVQSPSTDTQYF. This chain connects TRBV11-2 to TRBJ2-3; no firm D call. Trimming removed 10 bases from V and 0 bases from J, with 17 bases in between. Germline assignment: CDR1 SGHAT and CDR2 FQNNGV. This CDR3 contains 15 residues.